Described below is a single T cell receptor (beta chain) sequence and its context. Its antigen is unidentified. TCRdb reprocessed the RT-PCR reads with MiXCR, giving one entry per CDR3 protein. The sample contains about 500,000 distinct CDR3 sequences, under 15% of which appear only once. These data belong to a study of response to subunit inactivated influenza vaccine. Overall study findings and caveats: It was the authors' suggestion that each seasonal influenza vaccination recruits few new T cells.

The ends were cut back, 2 bases at V and 3 bases at J, with 11 bases in the middle. Germline-derived CDR1 and CDR2 are DFQATT and SNEGSKA (reference sequence). The CDR3 loop spans 14 amino acids. The rearrangement links TRBV20-1 to TRBJ2-1; D could derive from TRBD1 or TRBD2 (5 bases each). The sequencing used PBMCs from blood, collected 45 days after vaccination. The sequence derives from a man aged 50 or older who received an inactivated influenza vaccine. The CDR3 region is CSARSGTNYNEQFF. CDR3 in DNA: TGCAGTGCTAGATCCGGGACCAACTACAATGAGCAGTTCTTC.